This T cell receptor (beta chain) stems from a study of blood T cell repertoires in COVID-19. Trimming removed 6 bases at V and 4 bases at J, with 12 bases between. This CDR3 spans 13 amino acids. Germline assignment: CDR1 KGHSH and CDR2 LQKENI. Produced via immunoSEQ multiplex PCR; TCRdb's table is partial and in-frame only. The sample records 150,000 to 170,000 clones, 65% to 85% being singletons. The chain recombines TRBV18 with TRBJ1-2; D gene uncertain. The TCR comes from an elderly woman with acute or convalescent COVID-19. The sample consisted of peripheral blood. CDR3 sequence: CASSSGNIYGYTF. In DNA form, the CDR3 reads TGTGCCAGCTCGTCAGGAAACATCTATGGCTACACCTTC. The whole variable domain, filled in from reference TRBV18 and TRBJ1-2, reads NAGVMQNPRHLVRRRGQEARLRCSPMKGHSHVYWYRQLPEEGLKFMVYLQKENIIDESGMPKERFSAEFPKEGPSILRIQQVVRGDSAAYFCASSSGNIYGYTFGSGTRLTVV.